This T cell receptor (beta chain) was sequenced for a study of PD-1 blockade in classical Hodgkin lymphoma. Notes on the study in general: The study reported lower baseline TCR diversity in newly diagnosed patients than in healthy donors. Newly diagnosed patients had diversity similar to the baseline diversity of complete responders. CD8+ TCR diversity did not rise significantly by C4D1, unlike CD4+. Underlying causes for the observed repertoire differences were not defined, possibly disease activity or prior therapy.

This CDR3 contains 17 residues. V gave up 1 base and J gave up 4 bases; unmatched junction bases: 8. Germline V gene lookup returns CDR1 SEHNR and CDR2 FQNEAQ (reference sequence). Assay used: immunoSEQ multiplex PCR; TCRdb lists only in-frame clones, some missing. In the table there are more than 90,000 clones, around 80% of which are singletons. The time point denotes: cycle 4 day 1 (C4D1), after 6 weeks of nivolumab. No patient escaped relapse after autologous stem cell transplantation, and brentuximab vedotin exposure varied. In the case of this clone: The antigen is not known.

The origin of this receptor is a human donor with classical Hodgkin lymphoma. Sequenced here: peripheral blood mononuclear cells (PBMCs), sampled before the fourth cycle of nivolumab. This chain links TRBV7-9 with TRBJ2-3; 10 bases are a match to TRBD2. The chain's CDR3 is CASSLGGLAGVADTQYF. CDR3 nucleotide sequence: TGTGCCAGCAGCTTAGGAGGGCTAGCGGGAGTGGCAGATACGCAGTATTTT.